This TCR beta chain stems from a study of blood T cell repertoires in COVID-19. CDR1 and CDR2 (germline): LNHDA, SQIVND (reference sequence). This CDR3 comprises 14 residues. Trimming took off 5 bases at V and 8 bases at J, with 18 bases between the two ends. Data came from immunoSEQ multiplex PCR; TCRdb stores just in-frame clones and leaves some out. The repertoire has 150,000 or so clones, roughly 80% of them found once; the top ten carry roughly 9.6%. Recruits, aged 18 to 89 years, lived in under 25 US areas. Donors in Cohort 3 counted as recovered after two negative PCRs, clearance, or symptom resolution.

This clonotype originated in a man aged 50 or older who had recovered from COVID-19. The sequencing sample was made of PBMCs or T cells enriched from blood (not recorded which). The V call is TRBV19, the J call TRBJ1-2; D unresolved. The CDR3: CASSSRDTLSGYTF. DNA of the CDR3: TGTGCCAGTAGTTCGAGGGATACCCTATCCGGCTACACCTTC.